This TCR beta chain was captured by sequencing in a study of Graves' ophthalmopathy and Graves' hyperthyroidism. Whole-study findings and limits: Predictions made by the model for ophthalmopathy progression reached roughly 70% sensitivity and less than 80% specificity.

After removal of 4 bases from V and 3 bases from J, the junction contained 6 bases not matched to a gene. Germline lookup yields CDR1 MNHNS and CDR2 SASEGT. The CDR3 extends over 14 amino acids. Beta-chain TCR CDR3 regions were amplified from RNA transcripts. Scientists carried out first-round RT-PCR using HTBI primers and then a second-round multiplex PCR. A single record per CDR3 protein comes from TCRdb applying MiXCR to the multiplex PCR reads. The repertoire holds 200,000 to 250,000 distinct CDR3 sequences, around 28% seen once, with about 9.3% in the top ten. Moderate-to-severe activity, with CAS ≥3, NOSPECS ≥4 and duration under 3 months, characterized the donors with ophthalmopathy. Pregnancy or lactation, uncontrolled infections and other autoimmune diseases were grounds for excluding patients. The diagnostic workup employed clinical symptoms, serum thyroxine, TRAb, thyroid ultrasound and orbital computed tomography.

A word on this clonotype: The target antigen is unknown.

The chain employs TRBV6-1 and TRBJ2-7, with 7 bases aligning to TRBD1. This TCR was recovered from a man aged 45 to 65 with Graves' ophthalmopathy. The source material was peripheral blood. The CDR3 loop is CASSGGQSFYEQYF. CDR3 DNA: TGTGCCAGCAGTGGGGGACAGTCGTTCTACGAGCAGTACTTC.